This T cell receptor beta chain appears in the sequencing data of a study of T cell responses to AZD1222 COVID-19 vaccine. General study points: Spike-specific TCR repertoires showed rising breadth and depth after two AZD1222 doses. Without day 14 samples, only post-peak T cell repertoires were studied. The donor group comprised mostly white British people and more females; the analysis possibly underestimated clonal diversity.

Points on this clone: The antigen is not known.

Sequenced by immunoSEQ multiplex PCR; TCRdb stores in-frame clones only, minus some. The sample lists over 50,000 clones; 88% were seen once. The junction had 10 bases not matched to a gene; V was cut back by 5 bases and J by 1 base. Germline CDR1 and CDR2: SGHTA and FQGNSA. This CDR3 comprises 17 residues. The sequences come from peripheral blood, collected on day 0 of AZD1222 vaccination. The chain has TRBV7-2 and TRBJ1-1; TRBD1 aligns across 10 bases. The clonotype comes from an adult in good health. The DNA for the CDR3 is TGTGCCAGCAGCCCTTACGGGGGGACAGGGGCGAACACTGAAGCTTTCTTT. This encodes CASSPYGGTGANTEAFF.